This entry features one TCR beta chain sequence. Using its own MiXCR run on the 5' RACE reads, TCRdb lists one record per CDR3 protein. The table includes about 320,000 distinct CDR3 sequences, around 13% detected once. The data were obtained in a study of T cells after yellow fever vaccination. The source material was CD4+ T cells sorted from PBMCs, sampled 15 days after the yellow fever booster vaccination. The sequence derives from a man aged 18 to 30 who received the YFV17D yellow fever vaccine.

The CDR3 protein is CASRRTASYGYTF. DNA of the CDR3: TGTGCCAGCAGGCGGACGGCAAGCTATGGCTACACCTTC. This chain uses TRBV25-1 with TRBJ1-2; D not certain. Germline CDR1 MGHDK, CDR2 SYGVNS. Trimming removed 6 bases at V and 4 bases at J, with 12 bases between. The CDR3 has 13 amino acids.